Shown below are 9 T cell receptor beta chains from a single sample sequenced in a study of Tregs in tolerant kidney transplant recipients. TCRdb keeps only in-frame clones here, not all; method: immunoSEQ multiplex PCR. The sample records approximately 99,000 clones, around 89% being singletons. The input for sequencing was CD4+ T cells from blood, taken before the transplant. The receptors were sampled from a human donor who received a combined kidney and bone marrow transplant.

V is TRBV9 and J is TRBJ2-1; no clear D gene. V lost 1 base and J lost 0, with 8 bases in between. Germline V gene sequence: CDR1 SGDLS, CDR2 YYNGEE. The CDR3 runs to 15 residues. The CDR3 region has the DNA TGTGCCAGCAGCGTACTGGAGAGCTCCTACAATGAGCAGTTCTTC. This gives the protein CASSVLESSYNEQFF.

The V call is TRBV9, the J call TRBJ2-7; the match to TRBD2 covers 10 bases. J lost 7 bases, V lost 0 bases, and 7 bases had no gene match. CDR3 length equals 15 residues. Looked up from germline, CDR1 is SGDLS and CDR2 is YYNGEE. CDR3 sequence (DNA): TGTGCCAGCAGCGTAGAAGCGGGAGGGCTAGGAGAGCAGTACTTC. Translating it yields CASSVEAGGLGEQYF.

CDR3 nucleotide sequence: TGCGCCAGCAGCCCCATAACAGGGTTGGAGACCCAGTACTTC. As protein: CASSPITGLETQYF. This chain links TRBV5-1 with TRBJ2-5; TRBD1 might be the D (6 bases). V was cut by 4 bases and J by 5 bases, with 15 bases left in between. Germline V CDR1 and CDR2: SGHRS, YFSETQ. The length of the CDR3 is 14 residues.

The chain is built from TRBV7-6 and TRBJ1-1; D gene ambiguous. Trimming pared 5 bases from V and 5 bases from J, leaving 9 bases between. The CDR3 is 12 amino acids. Germline-derived CDR1 and CDR2 are SGHVS and FNYEAQ. The CDR3 DNA reads as TGTGCCAGCAGCCCCCCGAGGACTGAAGCTTTCTTT. Amino acid sequence: CASSPPRTEAFF.

J is TRBJ2-1 and V is TRBV25-1, with 8 bases lining up with TRBD2. CDR1 MGHDK and CDR2 SYGVNS come from the germline V gene. Trimming cost V 0 bases and J 6 bases; bases outside gene matches: 7. CDR3 length: 16 amino acids. The DNA for the CDR3 is TGTGCCAGCAGTGAATACCGGGAGGGCCGGCGCAATGAGCAGTTCTTC. Protein product: CASSEYREGRRNEQFF.

The chain has TRBV5-4 and TRBJ2-1; the D gene is possibly TRBD2 (5 bases). CDR1 and CDR2 (germline): SGHNT, YYREEE (reference sequence). This CDR3 contains 16 residues. Deletions cut 0 bases from V and 0 bases from J, with 10 bases between. The CDR3: CASSLGAGSSYNEQFF. The CDR3 coding sequence is TGTGCCAGCAGCTTGGGGGCGGGTAGCTCCTACAATGAGCAGTTCTTC.

V usage is TRBV13 and J usage is TRBJ1-2; no firm D call. V lost 0 bases and J 0 bases, leaving 11 bases between the germline ends. The germline gives CDR1 PRHDT, CDR2 FYEKMQ (reference sequence). There are 16 residues in the CDR3. The CDR3 DNA sequence: TGTGCCAGCAGCTTAGGAGAAGTCATAGCTAACTATGGCTACACCTTC. Encoded protein: CASSLGEVIANYGYTF.

This clone occurred once. The chain is built from TRBV5-4 and TRBJ2-5; possible D gene TRBD2, 8 bases. Germline V gene data show CDR1 as SGHNT and CDR2 as YYREEE (reference sequence). The CDR3 covers 16 residues. V was pared by 4 bases and J by 5 bases, with 21 bases between. The CDR3 coding sequence is TGTGCCAGCAGCCCGGGACAGCGGGAGATAGGGGAGACCCAGTACTTC. Protein product: CASSPGQREIGETQYF.

V and J are TRBV27 and TRBJ2-7; 9 bases align to TRBD1. CDR1 is MNHEY and CDR2 is SMNVEV in the germline V gene (reference sequence). CDR3 size: 15 residues. Trimming cost V 5 bases and J 6 bases; bases outside gene matches: 11. CDR3 protein: CASSLYSPTGGEQYF. The CDR3 nucleotides read TGTGCCAGCAGTCTATACTCCCCGACAGGGGGCGAGCAGTACTTC.